This entry lists 5 T cell receptor beta chains sequenced from one sample in a study of blood T cell repertoires in COVID-19. Profiled with immunoSEQ multiplex PCR; TCRdb holds only in-frame clones, not every one. This table has about 190,000 clones, 75% to 95% appearing once. The sample comprised peripheral blood. These receptors were obtained from a man aged 50 or older with acute or convalescent COVID-19.

The CDR3 coding sequence is TGCGCCAGTCTCCGTCGAAACACCATATATTTT. It translates to CASLRRNTIYF. This chain uses TRBV10-1 with TRBJ1-3; D gene unclear. Germline V gene sequence: CDR1 WNHNN, CDR2 SYGVQD (reference sequence). Trimming removed 9 bases from V and 5 bases from J, with 8 bases in between. There are 11 residues in the CDR3.

The chain has TRBV7-3 and TRBJ2-7, with 11 positions matching TRBD1. Germline loops: CDR1 SGHTA, CDR2 FQGTGA. V shed 8 bases, J shed 3 bases, and the junction held 9 bases outside the gene matches. This CDR3 is 15 amino acids long. The CDR3: CASLKRTGGCYEQYF. The DNA of the CDR3 is TGTGCCAGCCTCAAGAGGACAGGGGGCTGCTACGAGCAGTACTTC. The whole variable domain, filled in from reference TRBV7-3 and TRBJ2-7, reads GAGVSQTPSNKVTEKGKYVELRCDPISGHTALYWYRQSLGQGPEFLIYFQGTGAADDSGLPNDRFFAVRPEGSVSTLKIQRTERGDSAVYLCASLKRTGGCYEQYFGPGTRLTVT.

The V gene is TRBV24-1, the J gene TRBJ2-1; 7 nucleotides line up with TRBD1. Per the germline V gene, CDR1 is KGHDR and CDR2 is SFDVKD. CDR3 length equals 16 residues. J was trimmed by 4 bases and V by 8 bases; bases with no gene match: 13. As DNA, the CDR3 is TGTGCCACCATACCACCAACGGGACAGATTTACAATGAGCAGTTCTTC. Translation: CATIPPTGQIYNEQFF.

There are a few counts of this clone. V and J are TRBV14 and TRBJ2-3, with 9 bases matching TRBD2. V was pared by 1 base and J by 0 bases, with 5 bases of the junction left unmatched. The germline gives CDR1 SGHDN, CDR2 FVKESK. This CDR3 is built from 17 residues. The CDR3 sequence is CASSQGRGLASTDTQYF. CDR3 DNA sequence: TGTGCCAGCAGCCAAGGAAGAGGACTAGCGAGCACAGATACGCAGTATTTT.

This clone showed up just a few times. The chain joins TRBV19 to TRBJ1-5, with D uncertain. The CDR3 has 14 residues. The V end lost 6 bases, the J end lost 3 bases, and 12 bases lay between the germline ends. CDR1 is LNHDA and CDR2 is SQIVND in the germline V gene (reference sequence). The CDR3 loop reads CASSSRDINQPQHF. In DNA form, the CDR3 reads TGTGCCAGTAGCTCGCGGGATATCAATCAGCCCCAGCATTTT. Complete variable domain (other parts from reference TRBV19 and TRBJ1-5): DGGITQSPKYLFRKEGQNVTLSCEQNLNHDAMYWYRQDPGQGLRLIYYSQIVNDFQKGDIAEGYSVSREKKESFPLTVTSAQKNPTAFYLCASSSRDINQPQHFGDGTRLSIL.